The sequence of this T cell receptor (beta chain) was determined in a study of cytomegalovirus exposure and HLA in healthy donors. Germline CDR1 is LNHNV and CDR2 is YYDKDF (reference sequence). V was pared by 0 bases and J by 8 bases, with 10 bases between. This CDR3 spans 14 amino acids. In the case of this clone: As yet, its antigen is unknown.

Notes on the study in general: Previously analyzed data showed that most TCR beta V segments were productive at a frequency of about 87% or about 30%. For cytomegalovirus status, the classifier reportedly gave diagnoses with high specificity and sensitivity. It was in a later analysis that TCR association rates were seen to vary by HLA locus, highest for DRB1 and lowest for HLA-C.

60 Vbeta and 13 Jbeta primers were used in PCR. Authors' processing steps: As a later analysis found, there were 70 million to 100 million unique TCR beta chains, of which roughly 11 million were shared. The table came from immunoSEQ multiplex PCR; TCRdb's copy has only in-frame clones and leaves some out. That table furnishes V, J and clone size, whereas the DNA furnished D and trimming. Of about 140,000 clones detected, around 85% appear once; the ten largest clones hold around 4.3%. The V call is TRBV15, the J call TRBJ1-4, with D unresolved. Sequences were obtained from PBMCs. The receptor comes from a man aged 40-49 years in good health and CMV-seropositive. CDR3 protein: CATSRDRTVEKLFF. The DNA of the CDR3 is TGTGCCACCAGCAGAGATAGAACGGTCGAAAAACTGTTTTTT. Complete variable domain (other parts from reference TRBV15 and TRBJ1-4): DAMVIQNPRYQVTQFGKPVTLSCSQTLNHNVMYWYQQKSSQAPKLLFHYYDKDFNNEADTPDNFQSRRPNTSFCFLDIRSPGLGDTAMYLCATSRDRTVEKLFFGSGTQLSVL.